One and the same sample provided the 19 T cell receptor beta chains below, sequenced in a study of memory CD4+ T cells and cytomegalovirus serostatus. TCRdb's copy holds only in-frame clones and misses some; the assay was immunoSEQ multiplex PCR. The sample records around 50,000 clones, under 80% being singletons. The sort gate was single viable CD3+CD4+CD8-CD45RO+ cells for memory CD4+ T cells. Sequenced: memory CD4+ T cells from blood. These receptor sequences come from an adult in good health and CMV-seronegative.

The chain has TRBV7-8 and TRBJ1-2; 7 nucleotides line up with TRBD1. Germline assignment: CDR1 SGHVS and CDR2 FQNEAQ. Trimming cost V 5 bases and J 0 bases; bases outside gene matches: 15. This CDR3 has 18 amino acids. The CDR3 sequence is CASSPLITGEGTNYGYTF. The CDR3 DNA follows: TGTGCCAGCAGCCCATTAATTACAGGGGAGGGAACTAACTATGGCTACACCTTC. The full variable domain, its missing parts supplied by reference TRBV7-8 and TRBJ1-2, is GAGVSQSPRYKVAKRGQDVALRCDPISGHVSLFWYQQALGQGPEFLTYFQNEAQLDKSGLPSDRFFAERPEGSVSTLKIQRTQQEDSAVYLCASSPLITGEGTNYGYTFGSGTRLTVV.

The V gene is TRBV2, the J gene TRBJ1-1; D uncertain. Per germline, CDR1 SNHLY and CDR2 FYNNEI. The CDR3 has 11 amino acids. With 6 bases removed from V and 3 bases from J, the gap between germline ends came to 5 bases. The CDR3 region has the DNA TGTGCCAGCAGACGTCACACTGAAGCTTTCTTT. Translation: CASRRHTEAFF.

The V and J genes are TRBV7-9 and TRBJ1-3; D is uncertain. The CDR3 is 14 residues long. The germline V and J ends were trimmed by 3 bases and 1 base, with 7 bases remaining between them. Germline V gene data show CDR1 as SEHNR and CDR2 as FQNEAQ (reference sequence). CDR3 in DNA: TGTGCCAGCAGCTTGGATGGTTCTGGAAACACCATATATTTT. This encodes CASSLDGSGNTIYF.

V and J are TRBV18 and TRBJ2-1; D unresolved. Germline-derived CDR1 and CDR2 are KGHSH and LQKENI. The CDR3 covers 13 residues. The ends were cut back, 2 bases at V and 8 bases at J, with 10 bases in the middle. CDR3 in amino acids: CASSPAGSYEQFF. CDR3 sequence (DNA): TGTGCCAGCTCACCAGCAGGTTCGTATGAGCAGTTCTTC. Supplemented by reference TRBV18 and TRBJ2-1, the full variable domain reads NAGVMQNPRHLVRRRGQEARLRCSPMKGHSHVYWYRQLPEEGLKFMVYLQKENIIDESGMPKERFSAEFPKEGPSILRIQQVVRGDSAAYFCASSPAGSYEQFFGPGTRLTVL.

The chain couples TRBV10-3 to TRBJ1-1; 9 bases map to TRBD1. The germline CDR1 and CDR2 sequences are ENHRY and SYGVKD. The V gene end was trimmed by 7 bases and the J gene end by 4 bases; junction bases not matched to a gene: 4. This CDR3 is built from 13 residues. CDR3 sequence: CAIKSDRGTEAFF. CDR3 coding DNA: TGTGCCATCAAATCGGACAGGGGCACTGAAGCTTTCTTT.

CDR3: CATSEPTSSYEQYF. Written as DNA, the CDR3 is TGTGCCACCAGTGAGCCTACGAGCTCCTACGAGCAGTACTTC. The chain employs TRBV15 and TRBJ2-7, with no clear D. V gave up 6 bases and J gave up 0 bases, with 12 bases separating them. The length of the CDR3 is 14 residues. Germline assignment: CDR1 LNHNV and CDR2 YYDKDF (reference sequence).

The CDR3 DNA reads TGTGCCAGCAGTGAAAGTGGGACTTCCTACAATGAGCAGTTCTTC. It is translated as CASSESGTSYNEQFF. V is TRBV2 and J is TRBJ2-1; weak D call: TRBD2 (6 bases). V was trimmed by 2 bases and J by 1 base, leaving 9 bases between them. Germline CDR1 and CDR2: SNHLY and FYNNEI. The CDR3 runs to 15 residues.

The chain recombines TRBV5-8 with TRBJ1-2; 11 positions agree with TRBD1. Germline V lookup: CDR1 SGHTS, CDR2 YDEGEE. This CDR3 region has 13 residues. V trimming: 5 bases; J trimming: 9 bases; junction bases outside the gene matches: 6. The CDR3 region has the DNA TGTGCCAGCAGTCGGTGGACAGGGGGCAGCTACACCTTC. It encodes CASSRWTGGSYTF.

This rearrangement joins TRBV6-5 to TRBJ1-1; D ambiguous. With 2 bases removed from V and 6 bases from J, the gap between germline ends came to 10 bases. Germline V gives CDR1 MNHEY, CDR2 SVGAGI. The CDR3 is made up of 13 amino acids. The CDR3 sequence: CASSYPQAAEAFF. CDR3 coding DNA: TGTGCCAGCAGTTACCCTCAGGCCGCTGAAGCTTTCTTT.

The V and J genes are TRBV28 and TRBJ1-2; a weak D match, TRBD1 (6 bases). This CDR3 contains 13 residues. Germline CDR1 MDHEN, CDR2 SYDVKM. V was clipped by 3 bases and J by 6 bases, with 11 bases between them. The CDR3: CASSFRDIDGYTF. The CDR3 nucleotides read TGTGCCAGCAGTTTTAGGGACATCGATGGCTACACCTTC.

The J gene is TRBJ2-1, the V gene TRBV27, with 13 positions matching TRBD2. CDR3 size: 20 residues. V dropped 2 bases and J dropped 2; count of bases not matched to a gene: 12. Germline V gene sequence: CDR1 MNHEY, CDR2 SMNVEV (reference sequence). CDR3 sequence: CASSLIGGTSGIGTYNEQFF. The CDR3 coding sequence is TGTGCCAGCAGTTTAATAGGTGGGACTAGCGGGATAGGAACCTACAATGAGCAGTTCTTC.

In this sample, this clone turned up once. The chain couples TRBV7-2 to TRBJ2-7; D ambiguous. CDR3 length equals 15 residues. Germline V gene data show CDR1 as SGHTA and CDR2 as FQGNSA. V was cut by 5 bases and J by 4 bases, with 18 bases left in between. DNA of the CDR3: TGTGCCAGCAGCGCCCAGTCCGGATCAGCGTACGAGCAGTACTTC. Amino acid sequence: CASSAQSGSAYEQYF.

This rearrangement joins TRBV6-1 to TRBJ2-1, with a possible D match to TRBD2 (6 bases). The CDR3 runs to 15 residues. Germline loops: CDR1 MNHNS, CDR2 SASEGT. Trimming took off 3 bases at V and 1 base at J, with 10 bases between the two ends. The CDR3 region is CASSDWGRSYNEQFF. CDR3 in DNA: TGTGCCAGCAGTGATTGGGGGAGGTCCTACAATGAGCAGTTCTTC.

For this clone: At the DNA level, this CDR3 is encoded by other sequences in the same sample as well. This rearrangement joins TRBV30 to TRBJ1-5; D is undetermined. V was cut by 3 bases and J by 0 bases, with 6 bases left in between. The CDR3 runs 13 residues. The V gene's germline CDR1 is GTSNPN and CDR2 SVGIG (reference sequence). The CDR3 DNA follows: TGTGCCTGGAGCCGAGATAGCAATCAGCCCCAGCATTTT. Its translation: CAWSRDSNQPQHF.

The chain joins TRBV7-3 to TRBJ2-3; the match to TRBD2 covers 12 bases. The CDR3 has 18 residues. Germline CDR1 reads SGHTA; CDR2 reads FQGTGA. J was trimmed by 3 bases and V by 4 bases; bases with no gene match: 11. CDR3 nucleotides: TGTGCCAGCAGCTCGAAGAGCCTAGCGGGAGGGCGAACAGATACGCAGTATTTT. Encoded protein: CASSSKSLAGGRTDTQYF.

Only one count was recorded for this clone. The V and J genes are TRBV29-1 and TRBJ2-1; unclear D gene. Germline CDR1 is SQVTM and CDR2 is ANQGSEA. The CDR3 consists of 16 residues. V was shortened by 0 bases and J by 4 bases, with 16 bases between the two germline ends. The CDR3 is CSVEERHSPTYNEQFF. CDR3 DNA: TGCAGCGTTGAAGAAAGGCACAGTCCTACTTACAATGAGCAGTTCTTC.

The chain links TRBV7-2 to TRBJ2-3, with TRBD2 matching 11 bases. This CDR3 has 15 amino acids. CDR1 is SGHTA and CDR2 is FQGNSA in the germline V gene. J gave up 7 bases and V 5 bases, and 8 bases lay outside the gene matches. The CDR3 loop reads CASSQTSGSTHTQYF. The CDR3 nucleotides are TGTGCCAGCAGCCAAACTAGCGGGAGCACCCATACGCAGTATTTT.

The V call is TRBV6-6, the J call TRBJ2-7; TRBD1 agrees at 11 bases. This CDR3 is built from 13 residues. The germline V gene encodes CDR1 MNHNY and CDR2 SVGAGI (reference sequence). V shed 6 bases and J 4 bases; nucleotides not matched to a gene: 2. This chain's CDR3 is CASRRDRGYEQYF. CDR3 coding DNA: TGTGCCAGCAGAAGGGACAGGGGGTACGAGCAGTACTTC.

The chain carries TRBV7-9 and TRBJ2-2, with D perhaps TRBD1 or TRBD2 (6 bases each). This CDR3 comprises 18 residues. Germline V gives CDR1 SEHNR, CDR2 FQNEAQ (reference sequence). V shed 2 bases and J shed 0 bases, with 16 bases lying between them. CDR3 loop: CASSLKWGDIPNTGELFF. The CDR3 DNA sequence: TGTGCCAGCAGCTTAAAGTGGGGGGACATTCCGAACACCGGGGAGCTGTTTTTT.